These T cell receptor beta chains were read from a single sample in a study of beta chain features in type 1 diabetes. Sequencing used immunoSEQ multiplex PCR; TCRdb keeps in-frame clones, though not all of them. The data contain 900,000 or so clones, roughly 15% of them singletons. Sequencing was done on a sample of naive CD4+ T cells from blood. The receptors come from a woman between 18 and 30 years old in good health. Both conserved end residues are part of each CDR3. Fields, in order: J gene, clone size, V gene, CDR3 protein. A row's size may be missing; if present it is once, few, many or a size class.

j_call: TRBJ2-7; clone_size: -; v_call: TRBV5-1; cdr3_aa: CASSTAYEQYF
j_call: TRBJ2-2; clone_size: few; v_call: TRBV7-3; cdr3_aa: CASSLLGQITGELFF
j_call: TRBJ2-1; clone_size: -; v_call: TRBV11-2; cdr3_aa: CASSPPRGRFTDEQFF
j_call: TRBJ2-7; clone_size: -; v_call: TRBV28; cdr3_aa: CASSLRSGSPYEQYF
j_call: TRBJ2-1; clone_size: -; v_call: TRBV2; cdr3_aa: CASSELGRSSYNEQFF
j_call: TRBJ1-4; clone_size: -; v_call: TRBV4-1; cdr3_aa: CASSHQGTNEKLFF
j_call: TRBJ1-1; clone_size: few; v_call: TRBV28; cdr3_aa: CASSFFSPRGVNTEAFF
j_call: TRBJ2-1; clone_size: -; v_call: TRBV11-2; cdr3_aa: CASSLVSTVSDNEQFF
j_call: TRBJ2-3; clone_size: -; v_call: TRBV7-7; cdr3_aa: CASSPRGTDTQYF
j_call: TRBJ1-2; clone_size: few; v_call: TRBV27; cdr3_aa: CASSWVGGSNYGYTF
j_call: TRBJ2-3; clone_size: few; v_call: TRBV9; cdr3_aa: CASSGSWGDTQYF
j_call: TRBJ2-3; clone_size: -; v_call: TRBV23-1; cdr3_aa: CASTFNYGSLTYTSTDTQYF
j_call: TRBJ1-2; clone_size: -; v_call: TRBV4-2; cdr3_aa: CASSPGNKNYGYTF
j_call: TRBJ2-1; clone_size: -; v_call: TRBV19; cdr3_aa: CASSKAHEQFF
j_call: TRBJ2-3; clone_size: -; v_call: TRBV5-6; cdr3_aa: CASSQRSGSDTQYF
j_call: TRBJ1-5; clone_size: -; v_call: TRBV27; cdr3_aa: CASSLSPSQPQHF
j_call: -; clone_size: few; v_call: TRBV15; cdr3_aa: CASSTGWYEQYF
j_call: TRBJ1-4; clone_size: -; v_call: TRBV7-9; cdr3_aa: CASSLGSGEKLFF
j_call: TRBJ1-5; clone_size: -; v_call: TRBV10-3; cdr3_aa: CAISEGLSNQPQHF
j_call: TRBJ2-3; clone_size: -; v_call: TRBV18; cdr3_aa: CASSSWGGTPDTQYF
j_call: TRBJ1-4; clone_size: few; v_call: TRBV7-6; cdr3_aa: CASRSRGDNEKLFF
j_call: TRBJ2-2; clone_size: -; v_call: TRBV15; cdr3_aa: CATSERRITGELFF
j_call: TRBJ2-7; clone_size: few; v_call: TRBV27; cdr3_aa: CASSFRGARREQYF
j_call: TRBJ1-3; clone_size: few; v_call: TRBV4-2; cdr3_aa: CASSQDPGTGNTIYF
j_call: TRBJ2-7; clone_size: -; v_call: TRBV28; cdr3_aa: CASSLDRLATYEQYF
j_call: TRBJ1-2; clone_size: few; v_call: TRBV18; cdr3_aa: CASSPNGNYGYTF